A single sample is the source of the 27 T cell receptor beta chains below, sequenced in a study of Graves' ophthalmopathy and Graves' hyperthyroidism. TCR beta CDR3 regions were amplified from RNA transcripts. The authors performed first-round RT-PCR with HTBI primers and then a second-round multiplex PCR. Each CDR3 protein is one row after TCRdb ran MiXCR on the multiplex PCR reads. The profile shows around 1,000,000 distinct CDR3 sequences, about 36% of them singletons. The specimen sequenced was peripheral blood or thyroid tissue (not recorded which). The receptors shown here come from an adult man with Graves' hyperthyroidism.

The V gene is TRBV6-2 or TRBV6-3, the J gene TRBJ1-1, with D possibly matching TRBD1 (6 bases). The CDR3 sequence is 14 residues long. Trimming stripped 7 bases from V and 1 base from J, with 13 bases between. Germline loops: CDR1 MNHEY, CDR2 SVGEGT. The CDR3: CASKTGTRNTEAFF. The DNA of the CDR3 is TGTGCCAGCAAAACCGGGACAAGGAACACTGAAGCTTTCTTT.

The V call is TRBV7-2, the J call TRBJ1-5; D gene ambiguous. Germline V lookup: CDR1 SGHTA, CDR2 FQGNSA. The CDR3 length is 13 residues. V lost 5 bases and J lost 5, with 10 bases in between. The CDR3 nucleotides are TGTGCCAGCAGCCGACTAACCGATCAGCCCCAGCATTTT. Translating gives CASSRLTDQPQHF.

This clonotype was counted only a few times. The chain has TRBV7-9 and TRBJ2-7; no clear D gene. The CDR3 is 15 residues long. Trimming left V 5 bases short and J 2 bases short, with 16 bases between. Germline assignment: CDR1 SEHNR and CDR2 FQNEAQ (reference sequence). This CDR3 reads CASSGREVITYEQYF. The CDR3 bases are TGTGCCAGCAGCGGAAGGGAAGTCATAACCTACGAGCAGTACTTC.

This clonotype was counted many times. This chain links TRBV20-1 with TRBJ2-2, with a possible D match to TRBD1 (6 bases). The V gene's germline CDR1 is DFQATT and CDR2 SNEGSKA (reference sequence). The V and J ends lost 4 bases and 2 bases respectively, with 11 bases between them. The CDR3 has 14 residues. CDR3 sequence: CSATRTANTGELFF. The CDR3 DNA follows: TGCAGTGCTACCCGGACAGCCAACACCGGGGAGCTGTTTTTT.

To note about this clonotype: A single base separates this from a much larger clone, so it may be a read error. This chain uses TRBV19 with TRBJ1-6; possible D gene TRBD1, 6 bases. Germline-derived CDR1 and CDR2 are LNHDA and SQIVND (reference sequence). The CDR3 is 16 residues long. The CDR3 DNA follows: TGTGCCAGTAGTTCGACAACAGGGTCTTGGGATTCACCCCTCCGCTTT. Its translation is CASSSTTGSWDSPLRF.

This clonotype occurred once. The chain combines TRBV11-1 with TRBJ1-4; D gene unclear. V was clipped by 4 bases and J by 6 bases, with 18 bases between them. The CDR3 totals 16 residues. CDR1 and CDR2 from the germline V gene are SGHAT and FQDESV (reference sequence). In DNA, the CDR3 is TGTGCCAGCAGCTCATCCGGAGGGTTCCGCTATGAAAAACTGTTTTTT. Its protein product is CASSSSGGFRYEKLFF.

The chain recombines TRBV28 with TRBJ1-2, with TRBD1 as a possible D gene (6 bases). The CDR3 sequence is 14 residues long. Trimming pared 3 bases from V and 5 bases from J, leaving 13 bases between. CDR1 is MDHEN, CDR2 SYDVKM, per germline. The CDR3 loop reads CASSFLGQTYGYTF. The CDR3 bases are TGTGCCAGCAGTTTTCTTGGACAGACATATGGCTACACCTTC.

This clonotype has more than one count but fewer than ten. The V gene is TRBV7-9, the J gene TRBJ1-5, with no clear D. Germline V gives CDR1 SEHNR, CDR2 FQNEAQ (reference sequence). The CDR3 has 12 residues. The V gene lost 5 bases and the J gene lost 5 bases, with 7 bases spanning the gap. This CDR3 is CASSPPDQPQHF. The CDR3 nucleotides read TGTGCCAGCAGCCCACCTGATCAGCCCCAGCATTTT.

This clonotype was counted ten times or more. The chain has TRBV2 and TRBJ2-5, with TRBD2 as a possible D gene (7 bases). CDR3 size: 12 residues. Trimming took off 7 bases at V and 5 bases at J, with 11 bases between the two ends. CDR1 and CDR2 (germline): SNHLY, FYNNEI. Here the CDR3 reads CASKTGGETQYF. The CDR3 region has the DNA TGTGCCAGCAAGACGGGGGGCGAGACCCAGTACTTC.

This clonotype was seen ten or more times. The CDR3 region is CASSSGRPGDYGYTF. CDR3 DNA: TGTGCCAGCAGCTCCGGACGGCCAGGAGACTATGGCTACACCTTC. The V call is TRBV5-8, the J call TRBJ1-2; no reliable D call. CDR1 and CDR2 from the germline V gene are SGHTS and YDEGEE. This CDR3 contains 15 residues. V was trimmed by 3 bases and J by 3 bases, leaving 15 bases between them. Full variable domain (remainder filled in from reference TRBV5-8 and TRBJ1-2): EAGVTQSPTHLIKTRGQQATLRCSPISGHTSVYWYQQALGLGLQFLLWYDEGEERNRGNFPPRFSGRQFPNYSSELNVNALELEDSALYLCASSSGRPGDYGYTFGSGTRLTVV.

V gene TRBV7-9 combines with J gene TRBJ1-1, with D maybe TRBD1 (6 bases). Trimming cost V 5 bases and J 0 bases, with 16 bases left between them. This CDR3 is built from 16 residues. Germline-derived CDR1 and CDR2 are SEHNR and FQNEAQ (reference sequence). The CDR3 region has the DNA TGTGCCAGCAGCCCGATATCAGGGGTCATGAACACTGAAGCTTTCTTT. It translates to CASSPISGVMNTEAFF.

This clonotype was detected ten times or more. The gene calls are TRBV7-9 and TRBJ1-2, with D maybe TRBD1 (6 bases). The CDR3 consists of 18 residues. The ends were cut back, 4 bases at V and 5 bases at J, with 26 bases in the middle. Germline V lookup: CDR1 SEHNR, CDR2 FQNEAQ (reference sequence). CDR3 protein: CASSSTARRGGVQYGYTF. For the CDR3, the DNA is TGTGCCAGCAGCTCCACCGCCCGGAGGGGGGGAGTACAGTATGGCTACACCTTC. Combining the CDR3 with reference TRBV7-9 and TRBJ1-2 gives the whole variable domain DTGVSQNPRHKITKRGQNVTFRCDPISEHNRLYWYRQTLGQGPEFLTYFQNEAQLEKSRLLSDRFSAERPKGSFSTLEIQRTEQGDSAMYLCASSSTARRGGVQYGYTFGSGTRLTVV.

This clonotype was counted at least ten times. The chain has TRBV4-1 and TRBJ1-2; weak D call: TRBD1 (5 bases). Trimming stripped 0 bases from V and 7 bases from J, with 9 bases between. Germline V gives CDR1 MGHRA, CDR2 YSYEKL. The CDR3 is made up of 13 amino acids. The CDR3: CASSQDSTAGYTF. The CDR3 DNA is TGCGCCAGCAGCCAAGATTCGACAGCTGGCTACACCTTC.

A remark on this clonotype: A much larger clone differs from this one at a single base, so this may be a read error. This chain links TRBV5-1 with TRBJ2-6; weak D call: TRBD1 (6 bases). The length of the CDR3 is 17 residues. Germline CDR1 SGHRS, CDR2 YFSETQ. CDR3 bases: TGCGCCAGCAGCTTGCAGGGGTCCAGCTCTGGGGCCAGCGTCCTGACTTTC. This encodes CASSLQGSSSGASVLTF.

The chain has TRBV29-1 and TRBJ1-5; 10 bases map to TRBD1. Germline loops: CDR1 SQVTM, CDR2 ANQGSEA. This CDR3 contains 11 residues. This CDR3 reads CRGQGNQPQHF. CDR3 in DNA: TGCAGGGGACAGGGGAATCAGCCCCAGCATTTT. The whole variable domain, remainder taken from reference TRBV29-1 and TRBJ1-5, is SAVISQKPSRDICQRGTSLTIQCQVDSQVTMMFWYRQQPGQSLTLIATANQGSEATYESGFVIDKFPISRPNLTFSTLTVSNMSPEDSSIYLCRGQGNQPQHFGDGTRLSIL.

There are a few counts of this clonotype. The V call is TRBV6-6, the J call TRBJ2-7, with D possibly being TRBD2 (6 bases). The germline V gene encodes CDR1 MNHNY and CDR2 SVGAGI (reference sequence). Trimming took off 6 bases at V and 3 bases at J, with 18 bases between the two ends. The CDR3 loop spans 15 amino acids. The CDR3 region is CASSLNRDWNYEQYF. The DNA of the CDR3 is TGTGCCAGCAGCTTGAACCGGGACTGGAACTACGAGCAGTACTTC.

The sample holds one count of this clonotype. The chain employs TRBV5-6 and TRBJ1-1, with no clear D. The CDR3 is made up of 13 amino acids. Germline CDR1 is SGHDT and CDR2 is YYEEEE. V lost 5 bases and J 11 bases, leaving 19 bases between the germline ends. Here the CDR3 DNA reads TGTGCCAGCAGGCCGGGAACCTCTCCCGCGGCTTTCTTT. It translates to CASRPGTSPAAFF.

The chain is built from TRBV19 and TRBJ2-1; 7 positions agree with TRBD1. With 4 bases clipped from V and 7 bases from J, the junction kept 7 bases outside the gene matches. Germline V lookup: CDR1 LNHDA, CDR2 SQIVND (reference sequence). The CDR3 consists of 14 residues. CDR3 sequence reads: CASSTDRFGNEQFF. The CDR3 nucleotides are TGTGCCAGTAGTACGGACAGGTTTGGAAATGAGCAGTTCTTC.

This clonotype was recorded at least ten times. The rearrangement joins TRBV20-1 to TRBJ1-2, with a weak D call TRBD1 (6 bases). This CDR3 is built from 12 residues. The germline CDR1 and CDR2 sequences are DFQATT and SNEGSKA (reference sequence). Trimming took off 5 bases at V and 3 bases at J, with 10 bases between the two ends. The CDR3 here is CSAPRGDYGYTF. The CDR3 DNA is TGCAGTGCTCCCAGGGGCGACTATGGCTACACCTTC.

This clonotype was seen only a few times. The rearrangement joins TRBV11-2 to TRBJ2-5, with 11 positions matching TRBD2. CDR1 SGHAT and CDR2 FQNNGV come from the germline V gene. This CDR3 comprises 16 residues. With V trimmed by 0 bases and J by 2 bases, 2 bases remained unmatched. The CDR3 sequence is CASSLELAGVQETQYF. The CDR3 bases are TGTGCCAGCAGCTTAGAACTAGCGGGGGTTCAAGAGACCCAGTACTTC.

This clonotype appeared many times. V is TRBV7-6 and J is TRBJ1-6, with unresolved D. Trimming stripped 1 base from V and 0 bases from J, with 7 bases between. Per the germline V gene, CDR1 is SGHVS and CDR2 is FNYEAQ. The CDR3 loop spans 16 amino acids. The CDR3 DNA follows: TGTGCCAGCAGCTTAGGGGCGAGCTCCTATAATTCACCCCTCCACTTT. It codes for CASSLGASSYNSPLHF.

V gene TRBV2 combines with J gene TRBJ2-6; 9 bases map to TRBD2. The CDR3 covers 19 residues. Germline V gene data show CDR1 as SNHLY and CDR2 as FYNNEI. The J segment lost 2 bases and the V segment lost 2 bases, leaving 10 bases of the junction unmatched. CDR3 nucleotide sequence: TGTGCCAGCAGTGAAAGTTATAGCGGGAGAGGGCCTGGGGCCAACGTCCTGACTTTC. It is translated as CASSESYSGRGPGANVLTF.

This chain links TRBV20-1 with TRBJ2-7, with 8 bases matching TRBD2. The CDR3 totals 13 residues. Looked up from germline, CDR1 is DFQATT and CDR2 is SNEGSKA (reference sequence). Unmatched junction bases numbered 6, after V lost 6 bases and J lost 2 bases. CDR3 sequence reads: CSALQAGAYEQYF. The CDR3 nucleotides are TGCAGTGCCTTACAAGCGGGAGCCTACGAGCAGTACTTC.

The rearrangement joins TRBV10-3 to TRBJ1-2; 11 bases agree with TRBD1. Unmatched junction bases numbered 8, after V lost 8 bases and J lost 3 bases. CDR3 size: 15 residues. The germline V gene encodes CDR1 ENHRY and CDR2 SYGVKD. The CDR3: CAISWTGGRDYGYTF. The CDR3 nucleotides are TGTGCCATCTCATGGACAGGGGGCCGTGACTATGGCTACACCTTC.

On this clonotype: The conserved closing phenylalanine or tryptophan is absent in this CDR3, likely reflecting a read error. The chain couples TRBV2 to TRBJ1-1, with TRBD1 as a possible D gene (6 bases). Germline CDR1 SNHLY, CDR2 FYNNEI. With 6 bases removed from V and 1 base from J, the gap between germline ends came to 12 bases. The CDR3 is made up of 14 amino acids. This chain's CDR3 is CASRDPRGNTEAFS. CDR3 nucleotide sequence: TGTGCCAGCAGGGACCCCAGGGGGAACACTGAAGCTTTCTCT.

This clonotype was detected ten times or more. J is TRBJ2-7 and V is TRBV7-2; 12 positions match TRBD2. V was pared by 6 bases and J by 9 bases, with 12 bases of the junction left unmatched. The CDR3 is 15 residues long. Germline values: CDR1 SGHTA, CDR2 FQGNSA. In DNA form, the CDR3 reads TGTGCCAGCAGTCGAATGACACAACTAGCGGGGGGGCAGTACTTC. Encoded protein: CASSRMTQLAGGQYF.

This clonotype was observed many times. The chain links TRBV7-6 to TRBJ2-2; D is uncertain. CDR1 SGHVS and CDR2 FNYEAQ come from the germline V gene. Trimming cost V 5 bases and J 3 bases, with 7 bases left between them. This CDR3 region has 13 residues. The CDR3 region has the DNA TGTGCCAGCAGCCCGGATTACACCGGGGAGCTGTTTTTT. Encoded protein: CASSPDYTGELFF.